What follows describes a single TCR beta chain. Antigen specificity is unknown. Clones were sequenced by immunoSEQ multiplex PCR, and TCRdb holds only the in-frame ones, with some missing. The data hold around 37,000 clones, with roughly 80% observed a single time. The CDR3 length is 21 residues. These data belong to a study of OX40 agonist ivuxolimab in advanced cancers. Study context: The dose-escalation cohort had hepatocellular carcinoma, melanoma, renal cell or head and neck cancer. Eligibility rules accepted prior anti-PD-1, anti-PD-L1 or anti-CTLA-4 therapy, and over 35% had some. Regarding the study as a whole: The CD4+ and CD8+ T cells in the blood had expanded clonally by week 6 at 0.1 to 3.0 mg/kg.

Samples were taken at baseline and on day 1 of cycles 4 and 7. The receptor comes from an adult with an advanced solid tumor such as melanoma, head and neck, liver or kidney cancer. The starting material was CD4+ or CD8+ T cells sorted from blood, obtained in a trial of the OX40 agonist ivuxolimab. The chain is built from TRBV21-1 and TRBJ1-6; the table's D call, TRBD1, has no DNA check behind it. TRBV21-1 is recorded as a pseudogene. The CDR3 protein is CASSKFWGQCWVSSYNSPLHF. As DNA, the CDR3 is TGTGCCAGCAGCAAATTCTGGGGACAGTGCTGGGTGAGCTCCTATAATTCACCCCTCCACTTT.